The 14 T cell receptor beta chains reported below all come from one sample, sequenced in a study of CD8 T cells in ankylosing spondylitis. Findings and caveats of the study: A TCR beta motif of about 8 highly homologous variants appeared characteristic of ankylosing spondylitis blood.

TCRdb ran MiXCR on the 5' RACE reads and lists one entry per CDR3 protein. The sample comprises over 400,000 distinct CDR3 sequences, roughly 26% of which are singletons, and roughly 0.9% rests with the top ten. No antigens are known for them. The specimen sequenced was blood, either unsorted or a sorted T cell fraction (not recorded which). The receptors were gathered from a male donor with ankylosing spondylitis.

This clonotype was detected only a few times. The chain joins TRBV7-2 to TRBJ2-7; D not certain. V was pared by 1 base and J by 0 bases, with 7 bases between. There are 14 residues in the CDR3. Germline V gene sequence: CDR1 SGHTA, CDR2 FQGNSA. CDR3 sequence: CASSLDRTSYEQYV. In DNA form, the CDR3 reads TGTGCCAGCAGCTTAGATCGGACCTCCTACGAGCAGTACGTC.

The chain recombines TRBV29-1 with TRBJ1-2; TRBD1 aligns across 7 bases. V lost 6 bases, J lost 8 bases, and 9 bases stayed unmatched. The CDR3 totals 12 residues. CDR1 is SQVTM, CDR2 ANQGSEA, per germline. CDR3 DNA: TGCAGCGTGAGCGGAGGGGGCGAAGGCTACACCTTC. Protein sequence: CSVSGGGEGYTF.

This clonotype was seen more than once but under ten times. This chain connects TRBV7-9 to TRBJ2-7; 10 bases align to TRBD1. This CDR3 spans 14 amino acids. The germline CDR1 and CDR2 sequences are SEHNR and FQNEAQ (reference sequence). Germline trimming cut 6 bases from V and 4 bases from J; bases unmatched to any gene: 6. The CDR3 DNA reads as TGTGCCAGCAGTTCGCGGACAGGGGGGTACGAGCAGTACTTC. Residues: CASSSRTGGYEQYF.

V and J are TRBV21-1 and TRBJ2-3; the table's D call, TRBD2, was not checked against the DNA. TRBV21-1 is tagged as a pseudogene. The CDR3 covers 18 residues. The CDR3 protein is CASSKMRGGSTGADTQYF. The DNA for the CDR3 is TGTGCCAGCAGCAAGATGCGTGGCGGGAGTACGGGGGCAGATACGCAGTATTTT.

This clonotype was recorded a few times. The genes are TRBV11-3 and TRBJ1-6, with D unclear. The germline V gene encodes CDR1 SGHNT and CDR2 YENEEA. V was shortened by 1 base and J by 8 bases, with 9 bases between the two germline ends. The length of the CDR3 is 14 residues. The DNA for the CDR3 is TGTGCCAGCAGCTTAGGAATACCGGATTCACCCCTCCACTTT. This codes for CASSLGIPDSPLHF.

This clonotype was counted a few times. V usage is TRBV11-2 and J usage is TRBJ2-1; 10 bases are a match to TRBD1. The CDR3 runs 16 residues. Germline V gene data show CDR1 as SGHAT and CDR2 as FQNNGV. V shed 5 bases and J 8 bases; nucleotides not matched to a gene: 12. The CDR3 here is CASSLRRDRGSYEQFF. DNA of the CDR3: TGTGCCAGCAGCCTACGCCGGGACAGGGGAAGCTATGAGCAGTTCTTC.

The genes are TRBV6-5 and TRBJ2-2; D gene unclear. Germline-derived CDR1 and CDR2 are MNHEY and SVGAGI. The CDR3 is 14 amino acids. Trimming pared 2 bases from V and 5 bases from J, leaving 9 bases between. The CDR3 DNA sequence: TGTGCCAGCAGTTACCAGTTTGAGACCGGGGAGCTGTTTTTT. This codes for CASSYQFETGELFF.

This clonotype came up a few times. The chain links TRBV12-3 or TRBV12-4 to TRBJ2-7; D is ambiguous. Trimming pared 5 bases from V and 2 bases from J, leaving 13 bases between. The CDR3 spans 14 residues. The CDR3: CASSPKNGAYEQYF. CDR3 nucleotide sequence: TGTGCCAGCAGTCCGAAAAATGGGGCCTACGAGCAGTACTTC.

Here the CDR3 reads CASSLLGTAKNIQYF. Here the CDR3 DNA reads TGTGCCAGCAGCTTGCTAGGGACAGCCAAAAACATTCAGTACTTC. V and J are TRBV5-6 and TRBJ2-4; D tentatively fits TRBD1 or TRBD2 (5 bases each). The V end was cut by 1 base, the J end by 0 bases, with 8 bases between. The CDR3 length is 15 residues. CDR1 SGHDT and CDR2 YYEEEE come from the germline V gene. Together with reference TRBV5-6 and TRBJ2-4, the CDR3 gives the full variable domain: DAGVTQSPTHLIKTRGQQVTLRCSPKSGHDTVSWYQQALGQGPQFIFQYYEEEERQRGNFPDRFSGHQFPNYSSELNVNALLLGDSALYLCASSLLGTAKNIQYFGAGTRLSVL.

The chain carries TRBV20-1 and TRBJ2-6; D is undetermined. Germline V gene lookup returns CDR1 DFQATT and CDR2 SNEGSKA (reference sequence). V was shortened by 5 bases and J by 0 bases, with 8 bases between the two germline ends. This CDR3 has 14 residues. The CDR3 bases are TGCAGTGCTGGCAGCAACTCTGGGGCCAACGTCCTGACTTTC. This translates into CSAGSNSGANVLTF.

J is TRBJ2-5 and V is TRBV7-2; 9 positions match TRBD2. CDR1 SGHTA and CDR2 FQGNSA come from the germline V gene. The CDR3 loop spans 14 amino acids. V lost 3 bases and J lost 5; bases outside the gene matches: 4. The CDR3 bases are TGTGCCAGCAGCTTTGCGGGAGGGCCGGAGACCCAGTACTTC. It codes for CASSFAGGPETQYF.

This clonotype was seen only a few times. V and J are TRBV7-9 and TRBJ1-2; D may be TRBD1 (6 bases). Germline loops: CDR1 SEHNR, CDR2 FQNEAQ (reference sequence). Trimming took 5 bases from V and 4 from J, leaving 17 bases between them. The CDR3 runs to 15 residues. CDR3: CASSLPGTMPYGYTF. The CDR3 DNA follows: TGTGCCAGCAGCCTCCCCGGGACAATGCCCTATGGCTACACCTTC.

The CDR3 sequence is CASSQVAGAGNIQYF. CDR3 DNA sequence: TGTGCCAGCAGCCAAGTGGCGGGAGCCGGGAACATTCAGTACTTC. The chain uses TRBV14 and TRBJ2-4, with TRBD2 identical over 7 bases. This CDR3 comprises 15 residues. V gave up 1 base and J gave up 7 bases; unmatched junction bases: 7. The germline CDR1 and CDR2 sequences are SGHDN and FVKESK.

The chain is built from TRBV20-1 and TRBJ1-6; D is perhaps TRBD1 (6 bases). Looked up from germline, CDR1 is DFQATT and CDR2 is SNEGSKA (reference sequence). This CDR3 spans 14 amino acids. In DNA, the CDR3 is TGCAGCGTATCGGGGGCGGGGTATAATTCACCCCTCCACTTT. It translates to CSVSGAGYNSPLHF.